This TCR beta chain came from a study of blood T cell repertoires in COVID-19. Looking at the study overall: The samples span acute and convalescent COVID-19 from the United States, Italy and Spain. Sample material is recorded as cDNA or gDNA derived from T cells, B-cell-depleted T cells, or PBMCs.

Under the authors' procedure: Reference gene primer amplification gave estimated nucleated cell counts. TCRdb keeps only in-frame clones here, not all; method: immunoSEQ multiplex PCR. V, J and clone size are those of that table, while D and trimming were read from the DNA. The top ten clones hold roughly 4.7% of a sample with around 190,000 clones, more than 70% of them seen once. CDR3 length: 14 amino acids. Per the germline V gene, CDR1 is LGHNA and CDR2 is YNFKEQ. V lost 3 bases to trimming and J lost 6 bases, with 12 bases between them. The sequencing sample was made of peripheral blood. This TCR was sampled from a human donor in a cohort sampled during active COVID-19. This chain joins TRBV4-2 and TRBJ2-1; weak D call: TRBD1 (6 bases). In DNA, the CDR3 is TGTGCCAGCAGCCAGACCGACAGGAGCAATGAGCAGTTCTTC. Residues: CASSQTDRSNEQFF.